The TCR beta chain under discussion was sequenced for a study of technical replicates of blood from a few donors. The J segment lost 2 bases and the V segment lost 4 bases, leaving 3 bases of the junction unmatched. CDR1 and CDR2 (germline): KGHSH, LQKENI. This CDR3 is 15 amino acids long. Only one count was recorded for this clone. The table came from immunoSEQ multiplex PCR; TCRdb's copy has only in-frame clones and leaves some out. The sample lists approximately 41,000 clones; approximately 96% were seen once. The chain joins TRBV18 to TRBJ2-7; 12 bases are a match to TRBD1. Input material: T cells isolated from PBMCs. This clonotype was sampled from a human donor in good health. CDR3 region: CASSQGTGGTYEQYF. CDR3 coding DNA: TGTGCCAGCTCACAGGGGACAGGGGGCACCTACGAGCAGTACTTC.